One sample yielded the 21 T cell receptor beta chains listed below, sequenced in a study of cytomegalovirus exposure and HLA in healthy donors. PCR primers comprised 60 Vbeta and 13 Jbeta primers. TCRdb's table, derived via immunoSEQ multiplex PCR, lists solely in-frame clones and lacks some. The sample has fewer than 150,000 clones; about 79% are singletons. The sequenced sample consisted of PBMCs. The receptors were gathered from a male donor in good health and CMV-seronegative.

The CDR3 here is CARSSSRVPSYEQYF. For the CDR3, the DNA is TGTGCCAGAAGCTCAAGCAGGGTACCCTCCTACGAGCAGTACTTC. The chain combines TRBV5-3 with TRBJ2-7; D is possibly TRBD1 (5 bases). TRBV5-3 counts as an open reading frame of uncertain function. This CDR3 spans 15 amino acids. Trimming removed 3 bases at V and 0 bases at J, with 13 bases between.

The V call is TRBV7-9, the J call TRBJ2-1; 7 nucleotides line up with TRBD2. Germline CDR1 SEHNR, CDR2 FQNEAQ (reference sequence). The J segment lost 8 bases and the V segment lost 0 bases, leaving 10 bases of the junction unmatched. This CDR3 contains 16 residues. CDR3 coding DNA: TGTGCCAGCAGCTTAGCTTCGGGAGGCCATATAGATGAGCAGTTCTTC. This codes for CASSLASGGHIDEQFF.

V usage is TRBV19 and J usage is TRBJ2-2, with 8 bases fitting TRBD1. CDR1 and CDR2 (germline): LNHDA, SQIVND (reference sequence). V shed 7 bases, J shed 2 bases, and the junction held 12 bases outside the gene matches. The CDR3 is 17 amino acids. The CDR3 here is CASNRGQGSANTGELFF. The CDR3 DNA sequence: TGTGCCAGTAACCGTGGACAGGGATCCGCCAACACCGGGGAGCTGTTTTTT.

This chain uses TRBV6-5 with TRBJ1-2; no firm D call. This CDR3 spans 14 amino acids. Trimming took off 5 bases at V and 0 bases at J, with 10 bases between the two ends. The V gene's germline CDR1 is MNHEY and CDR2 SVGAGI. The CDR3 bases are TGTGCCAGCAGTGAGGGTGGAGCTAACTATGGCTACACCTTC. Protein product: CASSEGGANYGYTF.

V is TRBV4-1 and J is TRBJ1-3, with a tentative D call TRBD1 (6 bases). V was trimmed by 1 base and J by 2 bases, leaving 12 bases between them. Germline assignment: CDR1 MGHRA and CDR2 YSYEKL. CDR3 length: 16 residues. The CDR3 is CASSQGRQGTGNTIYF. CDR3 DNA sequence: TGCGCCAGCAGCCAAGGACGTCAGGGGACTGGAAACACCATATATTTT.

J is TRBJ2-5 and V is TRBV5-4; possibly TRBD2 for D (6 bases). Germline V gene sequence: CDR1 SGHNT, CDR2 YYREEE (reference sequence). This CDR3 contains 14 residues. V was shortened by 0 bases and J by 5 bases, with 11 bases between the two germline ends. CDR3 coding DNA: TGTGCCAGCAGCTTGGCCGGGCGGGATGAGACCCAGTACTTC. This translates into CASSLAGRDETQYF.

The J gene is TRBJ2-7, the V gene TRBV19; TRBD2 matches 12 bases. The junction had 16 bases not matched to a gene; V was cut back by 8 bases and J by 5 bases. The length of the CDR3 is 17 residues. In germline, CDR1 is LNHDA, CDR2 SQIVND (reference sequence). CDR3 protein: CASSRKGLAGLGDEQYF. CDR3 nucleotides: TGTGCCAGTTCCCGGAAGGGACTAGCGGGCTTGGGGGACGAGCAGTACTTC.

In regard to this clone: At one boundary the junction diverges from the germline segment, which might be a read error. The chain links TRBV2 to TRBJ1-3; D is undetermined. This CDR3 has 15 amino acids. Germline CDR1 and CDR2: SNHLY and FYNNEI. CDR3 bases: TGTGCCAGCAGCGAAGGGAGTACCAGCCGAAACACCATATATTTT. Translating it yields CASSEGSTSRNTIYF.

This clone was found a few times. This chain links TRBV9 with TRBJ1-2, with a weak D call TRBD1 (6 bases). The CDR3 is 13 residues long. V lost 0 bases to trimming and J lost 3 bases, with 6 bases between them. Germline-derived CDR1 and CDR2 are SGDLS and YYNGEE. The CDR3 spells CASSVGQDYGYTF. CDR3 bases: TGTGCCAGCAGCGTAGGACAGGACTATGGCTACACCTTC.

V and J are TRBV6-1 and TRBJ1-2; D might be TRBD1 (6 bases). Germline-derived CDR1 and CDR2 are MNHNS and SASEGT. Trimming pared 6 bases from V and 5 bases from J, leaving 13 bases between. The CDR3 is 13 amino acids. CDR3 nucleotides: TGTGCCAGCAGAGGACAGTCCCCATATGGCTACACCTTC. The encoded protein is CASRGQSPYGYTF.

In this sample, this clone turned up a few times. This sequence joins TRBV19 and TRBJ2-6; tentatively, D is TRBD2 (5 bases). The CDR3 length is 14 residues. Per germline, CDR1 LNHDA and CDR2 SQIVND (reference sequence). Trimming took 8 bases from V and 0 from J, leaving 8 bases between them. The CDR3: CASGLGSGANVLTF. Here the CDR3 DNA reads TGTGCCAGTGGACTGGGCTCTGGGGCCAACGTCCTGACTTTC.

This clone was detected once. The J gene is TRBJ2-7, the V gene TRBV9; 8 bases agree with TRBD1. CDR1 SGDLS and CDR2 YYNGEE come from the germline V gene. This CDR3 contains 15 residues. The V segment lost 4 bases and the J segment 2 bases; nucleotides outside the gene matches: 8. The CDR3 sequence: CASSPRTGWAYEQYF. CDR3 nucleotide sequence: TGTGCCAGCAGCCCCAGGACAGGGTGGGCCTACGAGCAGTACTTC.

The rearrangement uses TRBV5-1 and TRBJ2-1; 8 bases fit TRBD1. The CDR3 covers 15 residues. CDR1 SGHRS and CDR2 YFSETQ come from the germline V gene. With V trimmed by 0 bases and J by 1 base, 0 bases remained unmatched. The CDR3: CASSLGDRSYNEQFF. The CDR3 DNA sequence: TGCGCCAGCAGCTTGGGGGACAGGTCCTACAATGAGCAGTTCTTC.

The CDR3 reads CASSPEEYGYTF. CDR3 in DNA: TGTGCCAGCTCACCAGAAGAGTATGGCTACACCTTC. The rearrangement uses TRBV18 and TRBJ1-2, with no clear D. The V end was cut by 2 bases, the J end by 5 bases, with 6 bases between. The CDR3 is made up of 12 amino acids. The germline CDR1 and CDR2 sequences are KGHSH and LQKENI.

DNA of the CDR3: TGTGCCAGCAGCATCGGGACAACCTCCTACGAGCAGTACTTC. This codes for CASSIGTTSYEQYF. V gene TRBV11-2 combines with J gene TRBJ2-7, with D tentatively TRBD1 (6 bases). Germline V gives CDR1 SGHAT, CDR2 FQNNGV. The CDR3 spans 14 residues. V dropped 5 bases and J dropped 0 bases, with 11 bases sitting between them.

The V and J genes are TRBV7-8 and TRBJ1-1, with a weak D call TRBD1 (6 bases). Germline-derived CDR1 and CDR2 are SGHVS and FQNEAQ. CDR3 length: 15 residues. V lost 2 bases to trimming and J lost 4 bases, with 14 bases between them. The CDR3, as DNA: TGTGCCAGCAGCTTAAGAGGGGGTGGGTTCACTGAAGCTTTCTTT. Encoded protein: CASSLRGGGFTEAFF.

The chain has TRBV15 and TRBJ2-1; 7 bases fit TRBD2. The germline gives CDR1 LNHNV, CDR2 YYDKDF (reference sequence). V shed 9 bases and J 5 bases; nucleotides not matched to a gene: 7. The CDR3 contains 13 residues. The CDR3: CATRASGDNEQFF. The CDR3 nucleotides read TGTGCCACACGGGCTAGCGGAGACAATGAGCAGTTCTTC.

The chain has TRBV11-3 and TRBJ2-3, with 8 bases identical to TRBD1. CDR3 length equals 15 residues. The V and J ends lost 4 bases and 1 base, in that order; junction bases with no gene match: 4. Germline lookup yields CDR1 SGHNT and CDR2 YENEEA. Written as DNA, the CDR3 is TGTGCCAGCAGCTCCGGACAGGGTGGCACAGATACGCAGTATTTT. Translating gives CASSSGQGGTDTQYF.

This clone was picked up a small number of times. CDR3 protein: CASGQPGGTEAFF. CDR3 nucleotide sequence: TGCGCCAGCGGCCAACCAGGGGGCACTGAAGCTTTCTTT. This chain connects TRBV5-1 to TRBJ1-1; 7 nucleotides align to TRBD1. Germline CDR1 and CDR2: SGHRS and YFSETQ. This CDR3 has 13 amino acids. Trimming took 7 bases from V and 4 from J; bases not matched to a gene: 7.

V and J are TRBV27 and TRBJ1-4, with D uncertain. In germline, CDR1 is MNHEY, CDR2 SMNVEV (reference sequence). V lost 7 bases, J lost 8 bases, and 17 bases lay in between. The CDR3 sequence is 14 residues long. CDR3 nucleotides: TGTGCCAGCACCCCGAACCAATTCGGGGAAAAACTGTTTTTT. Translated, it gives CASTPNQFGEKLFF.

This clone showed up just once. This rearrangement joins TRBV7-2 to TRBJ2-7; D is unclear. CDR3 length: 15 amino acids. Germline CDR1 reads SGHTA; CDR2 reads FQGNSA. Trimming pared 0 bases from V and 6 bases from J, leaving 15 bases between. The CDR3 reads CASSLADGQEIEQYF. In DNA, the CDR3 is TGTGCCAGCAGCTTAGCTGATGGTCAAGAGATCGAGCAGTACTTC.